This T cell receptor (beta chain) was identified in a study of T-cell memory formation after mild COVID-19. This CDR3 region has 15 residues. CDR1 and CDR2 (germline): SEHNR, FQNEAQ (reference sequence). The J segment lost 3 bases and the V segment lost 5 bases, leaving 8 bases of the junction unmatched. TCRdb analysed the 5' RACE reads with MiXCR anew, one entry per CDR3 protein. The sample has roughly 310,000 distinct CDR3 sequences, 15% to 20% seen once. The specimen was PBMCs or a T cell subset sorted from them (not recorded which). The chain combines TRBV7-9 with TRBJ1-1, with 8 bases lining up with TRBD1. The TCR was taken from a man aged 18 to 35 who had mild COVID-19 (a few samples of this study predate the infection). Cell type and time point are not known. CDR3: CASSERQGLDTEAFF. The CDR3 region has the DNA TGTGCCAGCAGCGAGAGACAGGGGTTGGACACTGAAGCTTTCTTT.